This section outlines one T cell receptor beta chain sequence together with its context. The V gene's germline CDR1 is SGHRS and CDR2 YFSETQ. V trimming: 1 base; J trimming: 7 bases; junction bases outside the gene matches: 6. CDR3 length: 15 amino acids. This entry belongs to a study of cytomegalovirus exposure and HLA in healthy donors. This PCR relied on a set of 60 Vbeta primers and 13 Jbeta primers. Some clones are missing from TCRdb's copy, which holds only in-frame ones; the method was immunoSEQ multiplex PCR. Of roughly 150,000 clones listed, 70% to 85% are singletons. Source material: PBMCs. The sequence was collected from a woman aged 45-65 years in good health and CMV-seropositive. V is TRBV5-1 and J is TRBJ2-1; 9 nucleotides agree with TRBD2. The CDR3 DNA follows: TGCGCCAGCAGCTTGCAAGCGGGGGGTCTGAATGAGCAGTTCTTC. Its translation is CASSLQAGGLNEQFF.